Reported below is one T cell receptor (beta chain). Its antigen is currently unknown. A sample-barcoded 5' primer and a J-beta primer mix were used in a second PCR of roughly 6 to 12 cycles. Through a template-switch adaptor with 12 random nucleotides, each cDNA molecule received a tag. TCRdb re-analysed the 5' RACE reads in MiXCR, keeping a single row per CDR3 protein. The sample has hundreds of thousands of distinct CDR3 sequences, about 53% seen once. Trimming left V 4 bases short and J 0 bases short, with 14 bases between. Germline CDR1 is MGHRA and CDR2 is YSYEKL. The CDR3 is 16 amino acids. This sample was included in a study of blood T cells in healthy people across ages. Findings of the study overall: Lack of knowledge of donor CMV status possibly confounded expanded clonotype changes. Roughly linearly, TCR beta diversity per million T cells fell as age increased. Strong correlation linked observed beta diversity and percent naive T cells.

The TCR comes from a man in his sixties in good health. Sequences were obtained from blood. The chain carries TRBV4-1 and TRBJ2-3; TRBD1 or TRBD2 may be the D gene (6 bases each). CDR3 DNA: TGCGCCAGCAGCCCAGAGGGGGGCCCTAGCACAGATACGCAGTATTTT. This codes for CASSPEGGPSTDTQYF.